In its sample, the clone carrying this T cell receptor beta chain was seen once. The data originate from a study of blood T cell repertoires in COVID-19. Across the study: The United States, Italy and Spain provided the acute and convalescent COVID-19 samples. From T cells, B-cell-depleted T cells, or PBMCs came the material, which was cDNA or gDNA.

In the authors' workflow: Amplified reference gene primers provided the basis for estimating nucleated cell counts. The data were produced by immunoSEQ multiplex PCR, yet TCRdb's version contains in-frame clones alone and is incomplete. V and J calls and clone size are given by that table; D and trimming were obtained from the DNA. The sample holds 140,000 to 150,000 clones; roughly 88% are singletons and the top ten take roughly 10%. CDR3 length: 13 residues. Trimming removed 6 bases at V and 3 bases at J, with 9 bases between. Germline loops: CDR1 MNHNY, CDR2 SVGAGI (reference sequence). Sequencing was performed on peripheral blood. The rearrangement links TRBV6-6 to TRBJ2-4, with D uncertain. This TCR was sampled from a man in his sixties with active or convalescent COVID-19. This chain's CDR3 is CASSLGGKNIQYF. The CDR3 coding sequence is TGTGCCAGCAGCCTCGGCGGCAAAAACATTCAGTACTTC.